This entry describes one TCR beta chain. Its antigen is unknown. No base qualities exist here, and no much larger clone lies one base off it. The immunoSEQ platform was used to sequence TCR beta CDR3 regions at survey depth. The QIAamp DNA micro kit was used to extract genomic DNA from every cultured and uncultured CD8+ T cell population. In the source study's methods: Samples with fewer than 5,000 productive reads were excluded, resulting in the removal of about 7% of the roughly 75 HIV peptide-stimulated cultures. A MANAFEST web app trimmed sequences to CDR3 and removed nonproductive sequences, CDR3s under 5 amino acids, and those not starting C or ending F/W. Antigen-specific clonotypes had to expand in at least 2 of 3 replicates versus no-peptide control at FDR 0.01, only within one epitope family. In addition, a specific clonotype needed a frequency at least fivefold higher than in wells stimulated with peptides from other epitope families. Here the immuneACCESS table is served through TCRdb, limited to in-frame sequences with V and J called. Missing clones are a known gap in these copies; in checked studies unresolved V genes cover under half, and the rest lacks a known reason. That table supplies the V and J calls and clone size; D and trimming were determined from the DNA. For this sample the table gives about 5,600 clones, of which around 65% were detected only once. 45% of the sample is taken by the ten largest.

From a lookup of the germline V gene, CDR1 and CDR2 are MDHEN and SYDVKM. Between the V and J ends, shortened by 2 bases and 2 bases respectively, the junction contains 13 bases. The CDR3 runs 16 amino acids, cysteine and phenylalanine included. The only DNA kept is the CDR3, 48 bases in frame from the first base. This sample was included in a study of CD8 T cell repertoires and HIV-1 epitope variants (dated by TCRdb to the early 2020s). Describing the broader study: In separate culture wells, T cells were stimulated with each of twenty-five peptides that represented autologous and known Gag and Nef epitope variants. Control conditions included a CMV, EBV and flu peptide pool, the Ebola AY9 epitope as negative control, and a no-peptide well. The epitopes tested covered three Gag epitope families plus Nef HW9 and YT9. Cultures ran for around 10 days in IMDM with gentamicin, with half-media changes on days 3 and 7 adding IL-2, IL-7 and IL-15. T cells were enriched using the EasySep Human T Cell Enrichment Kit and were co-cultured with equal numbers of autologous T cell-negative cells serving as antigen-presenting cells. An aliquot of 1M T cells was set aside as an uncultured baseline condition, separate from the 83 T cell cultures. A total of about 80 T cell cultures were run, with each culture condition performed in triplicate except for one peptide, which was performed in duplicate.

The EasySep Human CD8+ T Cell Enrichment Kit was used on day 10 to isolate CD8+ T cells from every culture. Findings and caveats that apply to the study as a whole: The Nef KF9 family was recognized by five clonotypes and the HW9 family by one, and no responses to the TAALDMSHF plasma variant were observed. Roughly ten antigen-specific TCR beta clonotypes were identified, and roughly 6 of them appeared cross-reactive for autologous or known escape epitope variants. The assay identified only TCR beta chains and indicated proliferation in response to antigen, without indicating T cell function or cytokine profile.

This chain is built from TRBV28 and TRBJ1-5; TRBD1 is perhaps the D gene, given 5 matching bases. The specimen sequenced was cultured CD8+ T cells derived from PBMCs. The clonotype comes from a male donor with HIV. The CDR3 protein is CASSLIGGFGNQPQHF. In nucleotide form, the sequence is TGTGCCAGCAGTTTAATCGGGGGGTTTGGCAATCAGCCCCAGCATTTT.